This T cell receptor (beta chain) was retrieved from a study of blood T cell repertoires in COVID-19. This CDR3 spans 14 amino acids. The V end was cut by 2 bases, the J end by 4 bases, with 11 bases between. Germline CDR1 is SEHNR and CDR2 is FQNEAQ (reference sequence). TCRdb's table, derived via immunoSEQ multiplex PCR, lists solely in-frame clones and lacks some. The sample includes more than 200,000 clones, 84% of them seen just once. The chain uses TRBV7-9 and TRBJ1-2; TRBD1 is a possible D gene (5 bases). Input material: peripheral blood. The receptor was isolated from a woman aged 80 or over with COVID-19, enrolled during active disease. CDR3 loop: CASSLQGGFYGYTF. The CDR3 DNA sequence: TGTGCCAGCAGCTTACAGGGAGGGTTCTATGGCTACACCTTC.